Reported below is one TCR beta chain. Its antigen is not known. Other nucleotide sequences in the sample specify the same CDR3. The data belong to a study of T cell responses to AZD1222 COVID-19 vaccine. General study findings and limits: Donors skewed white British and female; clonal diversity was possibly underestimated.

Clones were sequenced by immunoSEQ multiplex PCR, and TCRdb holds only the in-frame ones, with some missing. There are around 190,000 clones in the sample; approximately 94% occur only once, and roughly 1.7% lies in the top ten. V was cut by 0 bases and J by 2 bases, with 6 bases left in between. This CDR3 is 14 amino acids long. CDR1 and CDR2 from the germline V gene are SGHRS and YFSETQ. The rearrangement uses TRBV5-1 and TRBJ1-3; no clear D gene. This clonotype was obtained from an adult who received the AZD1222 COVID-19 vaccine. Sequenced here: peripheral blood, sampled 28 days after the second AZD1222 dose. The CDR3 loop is CASSLGGTGNTIYF. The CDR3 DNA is TGCGCCAGCAGCTTGGGAGGAACTGGAAACACCATATATTTT.